These T cell receptor beta chains were read from a single sample in a study of blood T cell repertoires in COVID-19. TCRdb's table, derived via immunoSEQ multiplex PCR, lists solely in-frame clones and lacks some. In the table there are about 260,000 clones, approximately 86% of which are singletons. The sequencing input was peripheral blood. These receptors originate from a woman aged 55 to 70 with COVID-19, enrolled during active disease. CDR3s include the opening cysteine and the closing phenylalanine or tryptophan. The D gene is left open where the match is weak. Clone sizes are given selectively: once, few, many, or a class where the clone is expanded.

d_call j_call clone_size v_call cdr3_nt cdr3_aa
TRBD2 TRBJ2-5 - TRBV28 TGTGCCATCACCCCTAGCGGGACGGCGACCCAGTACTTC CAITPSGTATQYF
- TRBJ2-1 once TRBV5-1 TGCGCCAGCAGCTTGTCCGCGGAACCATACAATGAGCAGTTCTTC CASSLSAEPYNEQFF
- TRBJ2-2 - TRBV6-6 TGTGCCAGCAGTCAAGGACATACGAACACCGGGGAGCTGTTTTTT CASSQGHTNTGELFF
- TRBJ1-3 - TRBV18 TGTGCCAGCTCACCAGAGGTCCTCTCTGGAAACACCATATATTTT CASSPEVLSGNTIYF
TRBD2 TRBJ2-3 - TRBV7-9 TGTGCCAGCAGCGGATCTAGCGGGGTCACAGATACGCAGTATTTT CASSGSSGVTDTQYF
- TRBJ1-2 - TRBV11-2 TGTGCCAGCAGCGCGATTCAGGGGCGCATGGCCCCTGGCTACACCTTC CASSAIQGRMAPGYTF
- TRBJ2-3 - TRBV7-9 TGTGCCAGCAGCCCCGTTCGTACGCAGTATTTT CASSPVRTQYF
- TRBJ2-3 once TRBV7-3 TGTGCCAGCAGCTTAAGGCCTAGCAGAGGGGGAGGCACAGATACGCAGTATTTT CASSLRPSRGGGTDTQYF
- TRBJ1-1 - TRBV19 TGTGCCAGTAGTATCTCCAGGAGGGGCACTGAAGCTTTCTTT CASSISRRGTEAFF
TRBD1 TRBJ2-7 - TRBV19 TGTGCCAGTAGTACCCGACAGGGAGCCTACGAGCAGTACTTC CASSTRQGAYEQYF
- TRBJ1-1 few TRBV10-1 TGCGCCAGCAGGAGGGCAGGGAACACTGAAGCTTTCTTT CASRRAGNTEAFF
TRBD1 TRBJ2-7 - TRBV3-1/TRBV3-2 TGTGCCAGCAGCCAGGGGGGCGGGACAGGGAGATTTATCTTC CASSQGGGTGRFIF
- TRBJ1-6 - TRBV6-5 TGTGCCAGCAGTTACTCGTTCAGTTCGCCCCTCCACTTT CASSYSFSSPLHF
- TRBJ2-1 - TRBV28 TGTGCCAGCAGATACGCCGGGACTCAGATTGGAGAGCAGTTCTTC CASRYAGTQIGEQFF
- TRBJ2-3 few TRBV7-2 TGTGCCAGCAGCAGTGGCGGGACGGGCACAGATACGCAGTATTTT CASSSGGTGTDTQYF
- TRBJ1-1 - TRBV12-3/TRBV12-4 TGCGCCAGCAGTTTAAGCAGGGAAACTGAAGCTTTCTTT CASSLSRETEAFF
- TRBJ2-3 - TRBV7-9 TGTGCCAGCAGCTTAGTTTCGGGAGTAAGCACAGATACGCAGTATTTT CASSLVSGVSTDTQYF
TRBD1 TRBJ2-2 - TRBV4-3 TGCGCCAGCAGCCCCCAAGTCGGGTCAGGGGGCCGGGAGCTGTTTTTT CASSPQVGSGGRELFF
- TRBJ1-2 - TRBV6-1 TGTGCCAGCAGTGAAGCGCTTGGAGCGAGCTATGGCTACACCTTC CASSEALGASYGYTF
- TRBJ1-4 - TRBV4-1 TGCGCCAGCAGCCAAGCGGACAGACGGAGTGAAAAACTGTTTTTT CASSQADRRSEKLFF
TRBD1 TRBJ2-2 - TRBV24-1 TGTGCCACCAGTGATCCCGGGACAGGGGCGGTCGGGGAGCTGTTTTTT CATSDPGTGAVGELFF
- TRBJ2-5 - TRBV3-1/TRBV3-2 TGTGCCAGCAGCCAAGAAGGGGGTTGGGGGAAGGGAGGGGAGACGGTGGAGACCCAGTACTTC CASSQEGGWGKGGETVETQYF